These 24 T cell receptor beta chains were sequenced from one sample in a study of CD8+CD57+ T cells in acquired aplastic anemia. CD8+CD57+ cell expansion had been shown by flow cytometry in patients chosen for sequencing. CDR3 and TCR beta VDJ profiling relied on a genomic DNA template. One entry per CDR3 protein, called by TCRdb with MiXCR from the reads. The sample consists of approximately 300,000 distinct CDR3 sequences, around three fifths of them appearing once. The sample consisted of sorted CD4+, CD8+, or CD8+CD57+ T cells (not recorded which) from PBMCs. The receptors here all came from a human donor with aplastic anemia.

The V call is TRBV5-1, the J call TRBJ2-7, with 9 bases aligning to TRBD2. Germline loops: CDR1 SGHRS, CDR2 YFSETQ. Trimming cost V 4 bases and J 0 bases; bases outside gene matches: 8. This CDR3 comprises 16 residues. The CDR3 nucleotides read TGCGCCAGCAGCGACCCTTATAGCGGGAGCTCCTACGAGCAGTACTTC. It encodes CASSDPYSGSSYEQYF.

This clonotype was observed a handful of times. The CDR3 region is CASSVRGDEETQYF. Written as DNA, the CDR3 is TGTGCCAGCAGCGTACGTGGGGACGAAGAGACCCAGTACTTC. The rearrangement links TRBV9 to TRBJ2-5; D is tentatively TRBD1 or TRBD2 (5 bases each). The CDR3 runs 14 residues. V was pared by 1 base and J by 3 bases, with 10 bases between. Germline CDR1 SGDLS, CDR2 YYNGEE.

DNA of the CDR3: TGTGCCGCCTTTACACGGGGAGAGGCTTTCTTT. Translation: CAAFTRGEAFF. The chain joins TRBV24-1 to TRBJ1-1, with D uncertain. Germline loops: CDR1 KGHDR, CDR2 SFDVKD. The CDR3 covers 11 residues. V shed 12 bases and J shed 11 bases, with 18 bases lying between them.

This clonotype showed up many times. This rearrangement joins TRBV12-5 to TRBJ2-1; TRBD2 might be the D (5 bases). The CDR3 covers 12 residues. The V gene lost 7 bases and the J gene lost 12 bases, with 16 bases spanning the gap. CDR1 is LGHNT, CDR2 FRNRAP, per germline. CDR3 region: CASAADGFGQFF. The CDR3 nucleotides are TGTGCTAGTGCAGCGGACGGGTTTGGGCAGTTCTTC.

This clonotype was found once. V and J are TRBV7-8 and TRBJ2-7; 7 positions match TRBD2. Germline CDR1 reads SGHVS; CDR2 reads FQNEAQ. This CDR3 region has 15 residues. With V trimmed by 2 bases and J by 6 bases, 10 bases remained unmatched. The CDR3 nucleotides read TGTGCCAGCAGCTTATTTGCCACGGGGGGTGGCGAGCAGTACTTC. Encoded protein: CASSLFATGGGEQYF.

The V gene is TRBV18, the J gene TRBJ1-1, with no clear D. The germline V gene encodes CDR1 KGHSH and CDR2 LQKENI. The CDR3 totals 12 residues. Deletions cut 1 base from V and 3 bases from J, with 3 bases between. CDR3 nucleotide sequence: TGTGCCAGCTCACCACAATACACTGAAGCTTTCTTT. This encodes CASSPQYTEAFF.

The sample holds many counts of this clonotype. V gene TRBV9 combines with J gene TRBJ2-3; 7 nucleotides agree with TRBD2. The CDR3 is 16 amino acids. V dropped 3 bases and J dropped 0; count of bases not matched to a gene: 7. The germline CDR1 and CDR2 sequences are SGDLS and YYNGEE. In DNA form, the CDR3 reads TGTGCCAGCAGCGCCCGGGGGGAAACTAGCACAGATACGCAGTATTTT. It yields the protein CASSARGETSTDTQYF.

V and J are TRBV15 and TRBJ2-7, with D perhaps matching TRBD1 (7 bases). This CDR3 is 17 amino acids long. V lost 0 bases and J 0 bases, leaving 15 bases between the germline ends. Per the germline V gene, CDR1 is LNHNV and CDR2 is YYDKDF (reference sequence). CDR3 DNA sequence: TGTGCCACCAGCAGAGATGCAGGGGGGACACCCTCCTACGAGCAGTACTTC. This gives the protein CATSRDAGGTPSYEQYF.

This rearrangement joins TRBV7-3 to TRBJ2-3, with D maybe TRBD2 (6 bases). CDR3 length: 14 residues. CDR1 and CDR2 (germline): SGHTA, FQGTGA. The ends were cut back, 2 bases at V and 4 bases at J, with 10 bases in the middle. The CDR3: CASSLLPGADTQYF. DNA of the CDR3: TGTGCCAGCAGCTTACTCCCGGGGGCAGATACGCAGTATTTT.

In its sample, this clonotype ranks as medium-sized. The J gene is TRBJ2-1, the V gene TRBV9; no definite D call. Germline V gene data show CDR1 as SGDLS and CDR2 as YYNGEE. This CDR3 contains 11 residues. Between the trimmed V and J ends, which lost 3 bases and 5 bases, there was a span of 3 bases. CDR3 protein: CASSANNEQFF. The CDR3 bases are TGTGCCAGCAGCGCCAACAATGAGCAGTTCTTC.

The rearrangement links TRBV7-2 to TRBJ2-7; TRBD2 agrees at 8 bases. J was trimmed by 6 bases and V by 5 bases; bases with no gene match: 6. The CDR3 is 13 amino acids. Per the germline V gene, CDR1 is SGHTA and CDR2 is FQGNSA. This chain's CDR3 is CASSQSGGGEQYF. As DNA, the CDR3 is TGTGCCAGCAGCCAGAGCGGGGGTGGCGAGCAGTACTTC.

In the case of this clonotype: A junction boundary mismatches the germline segment, possibly from a read error. This chain joins TRBV20-1 and TRBJ1-1; tentative D call: TRBD1 (5 bases). The CDR3 spans 9 residues. Germline V gene sequence: CDR1 DFQATT, CDR2 SNEGSKA (reference sequence). CDR3 DNA sequence: TGCAGTGCAAAAAGCCTAGGGACTTTT. This sequence encodes CSAKSLGTF.

This clonotype was recorded many times. This chain uses TRBV4-2 with TRBJ2-5; D possibly corresponds to TRBD1 (6 bases). There are 16 residues in the CDR3. Per germline, CDR1 LGHNA and CDR2 YNFKEQ. V was pared by 2 bases and J by 1 base, with 14 bases between. The CDR3 DNA sequence: TGTGCCAGCAGCCAACAGGGGCCCTCCCTCCAAGAGACCCAGTACTTC. Its translation is CASSQQGPSLQETQYF.

The sample holds many counts of this clonotype. V and J are TRBV5-8 and TRBJ1-2; D remains ambiguous. The CDR3 has 13 amino acids. Germline values: CDR1 SGHTS, CDR2 YDEGEE. With 2 bases removed from V and 2 bases from J, the gap between germline ends came to 7 bases. The CDR3 DNA is TGTGCCAGCAGCTTCCCGGGAAACTATGGCTACACCTTC. The encoded protein is CASSFPGNYGYTF.

The chain combines TRBV20-1 with TRBJ1-2; D possibly corresponds to TRBD1 (5 bases). Per germline, CDR1 DFQATT and CDR2 SNEGSKA (reference sequence). Trimming shortened V by 6 bases and J by 8 bases, and 13 bases separated the two germline ends. CDR3 size: 11 residues. The CDR3 reads CSAQRRGGYTF. Here the CDR3 DNA reads TGCAGTGCCCAACGACGGGGGGGCTACACCTTC.

This chain links TRBV15 with TRBJ2-7; D is possibly TRBD1 (6 bases). The CDR3 totals 16 residues. V was trimmed by 0 bases and J by 1 base, leaving 13 bases between them. Germline V gene sequence: CDR1 LNHNV, CDR2 YYDKDF (reference sequence). The CDR3 DNA reads TGTGCCACCAGCAGAGATGATACAGGGAAGTCCTACGAGCAGTACTTC. It translates to CATSRDDTGKSYEQYF.

Points on this clonotype: At one end the junction does not follow the germline gene, possibly because of a read error. The genes are TRBV9 and TRBJ2-3, with D tentatively TRBD2 (6 bases). The CDR3 loop spans 22 amino acids. Germline V gene data show CDR1 as SGDLS and CDR2 as YYNGEE. CDR3 amino acids: CASSVEVEGREHPAARTDTRYF. CDR3 nucleotide sequence: TGTGCCAGCAGCGTAGAGGTGGAGGGCCGGGAACACCCAGCGGCCCGCACAGATACGCGGTATTTT.

The sample holds many counts of this clonotype. The V and J genes are TRBV12-3 or TRBV12-4 and TRBJ1-5, with 7 bases that match TRBD1. The CDR3 covers 15 residues. The J segment lost 5 bases and the V segment lost 3 bases, leaving 7 bases of the junction unmatched. CDR3 coding DNA: TGTGCCAGCAGTTTCCGACAGGGCGGGCATCAGCCCCAGCATTTT. This encodes CASSFRQGGHQPQHF.

This clonotype showed up just once. The chain is built from TRBV9 and TRBJ2-7, with a possible D match to TRBD1 (6 bases). This CDR3 has 14 residues. Trimming took 4 bases from V and 4 from J, leaving 15 bases between them. CDR1 SGDLS and CDR2 YYNGEE come from the germline V gene. CDR3 sequence reads: CASSPPGAVYEQYF. The CDR3 nucleotides are TGTGCCAGCAGCCCTCCAGGGGCGGTGTACGAGCAGTACTTC.

J is TRBJ2-3 and V is TRBV9; no definite D call. Germline V gene sequence: CDR1 SGDLS, CDR2 YYNGEE. V was trimmed by 0 bases and J by 0 bases, leaving 5 bases between them. CDR3 size: 14 residues. CDR3 protein: CASSVEYSTDTQYF. In DNA form, the CDR3 reads TGTGCCAGCAGCGTAGAATATAGCACAGATACGCAGTATTTT.

The sample holds a few counts of this clonotype. The chain joins TRBV12-3 or TRBV12-4 to TRBJ1-1; unclear D gene. The CDR3 is 12 amino acids. V lost 2 bases to trimming and J lost 4 bases, with 5 bases between them. The CDR3 here is CASSLLGTEAFF. CDR3 DNA: TGTGCCAGCAGTTTACTAGGCACTGAAGCTTTCTTT.

This chain links TRBV19 with TRBJ2-7; D call uncertain. The V and J ends lost 5 bases and 4 bases respectively, with 9 bases between them. The germline V gene encodes CDR1 LNHDA and CDR2 SQIVND (reference sequence). The CDR3 runs to 12 residues. The CDR3 DNA sequence: TGTGCCAGTAGTGAGAGTACGTACGAGCAGTACTTC. Translating gives CASSESTYEQYF.

This chain joins TRBV7-3 and TRBJ2-1; TRBD1 is a possible D gene (6 bases). The CDR3 consists of 17 residues. V was shortened by 2 bases and J by 4 bases, with 18 bases between the two germline ends. CDR1 is SGHTA and CDR2 is FQGTGA in the germline V gene. The CDR3 loop is CASSLARYQDRYNEQFF. The DNA for the CDR3 is TGTGCCAGCAGCTTAGCGCGATATCAGGACAGATACAATGAGCAGTTCTTC.

The V gene is TRBV7-2, the J gene TRBJ2-7; either TRBD1 or TRBD2 may supply D (6 bases each). This CDR3 contains 14 residues. Trimming left V 5 bases short and J 5 bases short, with 16 bases between. The germline gives CDR1 SGHTA, CDR2 FQGNSA. This CDR3 is CASSRRGALDEQYF. The CDR3 coding sequence is TGTGCCAGCAGCCGAAGGGGGGCTCTAGACGAGCAGTACTTC.